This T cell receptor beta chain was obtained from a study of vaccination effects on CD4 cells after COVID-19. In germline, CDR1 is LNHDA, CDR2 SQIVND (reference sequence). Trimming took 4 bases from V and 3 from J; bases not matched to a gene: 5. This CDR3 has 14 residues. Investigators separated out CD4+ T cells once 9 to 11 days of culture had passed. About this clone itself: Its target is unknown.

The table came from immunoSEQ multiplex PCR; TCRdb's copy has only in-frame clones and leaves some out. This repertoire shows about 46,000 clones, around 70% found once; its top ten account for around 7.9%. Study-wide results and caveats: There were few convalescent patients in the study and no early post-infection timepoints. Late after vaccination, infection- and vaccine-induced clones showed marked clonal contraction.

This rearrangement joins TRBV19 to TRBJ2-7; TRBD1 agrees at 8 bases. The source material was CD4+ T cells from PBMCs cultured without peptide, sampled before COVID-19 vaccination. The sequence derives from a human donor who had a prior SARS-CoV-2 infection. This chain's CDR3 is CASSSLGTGYEQYF. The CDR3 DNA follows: TGTGCCAGTAGTAGTTTAGGGACAGGCTACGAGCAGTACTTC.